Here is one T cell receptor beta chain with its context. Its antigen is still unknown. Expressed TCRB transcripts were sequenced, since all the RNA that had been isolated was reverse transcribed. The method was immunoSEQ multiplex PCR; TCRdb's version includes in-frame clones alone and lacks a portion of them. Among approximately 600,000 clones listed, 9.5% to 15% were seen once. This record belongs to a study of beta chain features in type 1 diabetes. Points from the study as a whole: Across all four CD4+ subsets, people with type 1 diabetes showed modestly shorter TCRB CDR3s.

The source material was naive CD4+ T cells from blood. This sequence was found in a man aged 25-40 years with type 1 diabetes.

CDR3 nucleotide sequence: TGTGCCTGGAGTACAGGTCTAGGGACAGGAGCAGATACGCAGTATTTT. Translating gives CAWSTGLGTGADTQYF. The chain links TRBV30 to TRBJ2-3; 8 bases line up with TRBD1. The CDR3 runs 16 residues. The trim removed 2 bases at V and 4 bases at J, leaving 11 bases unmatched. The germline V gene has CDR1 GTSNPN and CDR2 SVGIG (reference sequence).